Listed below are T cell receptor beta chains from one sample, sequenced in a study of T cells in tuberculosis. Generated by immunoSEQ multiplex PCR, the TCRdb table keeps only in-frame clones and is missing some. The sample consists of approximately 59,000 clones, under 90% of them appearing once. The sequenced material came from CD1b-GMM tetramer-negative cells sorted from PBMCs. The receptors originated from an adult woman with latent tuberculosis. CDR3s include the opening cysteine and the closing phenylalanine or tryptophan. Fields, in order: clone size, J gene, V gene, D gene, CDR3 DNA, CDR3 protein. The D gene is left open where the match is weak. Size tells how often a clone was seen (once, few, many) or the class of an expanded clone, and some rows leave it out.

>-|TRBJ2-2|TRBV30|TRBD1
TGTGCCTGGAGTGCCCAAGGCAGGGGGTTGGGCGGGGAGCTGTTTTTT
CAWSAQGRGLGGELFF
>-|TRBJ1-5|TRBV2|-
TGTGCCAGCAGTCTCAGGCCTAGCAATCAGCCCCAGCATTTT
CASSLRPSNQPQHF
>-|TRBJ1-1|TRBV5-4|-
TGTGCCAGCAGTTTAAAGAACACTGAAGCTTTCTTT
CASSLKNTEAFF
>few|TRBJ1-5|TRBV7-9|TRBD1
TGTGCCAGCAGCCCGACAGGGTACGGCAATCAGCCCCAGCATTTT
CASSPTGYGNQPQHF
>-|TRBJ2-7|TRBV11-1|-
TGTGCCAGCAGCTTCGGGGGGCGCGAGCAGTACTTC
CASSFGGREQYF
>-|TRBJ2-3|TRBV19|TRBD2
TGTGCCAGTAGTTTTACCGGGACTAGAGACACAGATACGCAGTATTTT
CASSFTGTRDTDTQYF
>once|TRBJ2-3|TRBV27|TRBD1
TGTGCCAGCAGTACACAATCTCCGGGACAGGAGCCCCCCACAGATACGCAGTATTTT
CASSTQSPGQEPPTDTQYF
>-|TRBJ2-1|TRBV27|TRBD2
TGTGCCAGCAGCTACACGCCCCGGACTAGCGGGAGGGCCAATGAGCAGTTCTTC
CASSYTPRTSGRANEQFF
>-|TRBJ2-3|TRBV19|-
TGTGCCAGTAACCCAGGAGCTGCCGGAGGTACGCAGTATTTT
CASNPGAAGGTQYF
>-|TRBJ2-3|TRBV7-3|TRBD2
TGTGCCAGCAGCTTGTTACTAGCGGGTCCAAGCACAGATACGCAGTATTTT
CASSLLLAGPSTDTQYF
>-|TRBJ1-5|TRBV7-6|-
TGTGCCAGCAGCTTAACTGCTTCAGCGAGCAATCAGCCCCAGCATTTT
CASSLTASASNQPQHF
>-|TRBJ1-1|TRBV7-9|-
TGTGCCAGCACTGCCTCTACAGGACGGAACACTGAAGCTTTCTTT
CASTASTGRNTEAFF
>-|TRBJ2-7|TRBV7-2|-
TGTGCCAGCAGCCCCCGGACAGACTACGAGCAGTACTTC
CASSPRTDYEQYF
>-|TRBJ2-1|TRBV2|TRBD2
TGTGCCAGCAGGAATTCGAGACTAGCGGACCGCTACAATGAGCAGTTCTTC
CASRNSRLADRYNEQFF